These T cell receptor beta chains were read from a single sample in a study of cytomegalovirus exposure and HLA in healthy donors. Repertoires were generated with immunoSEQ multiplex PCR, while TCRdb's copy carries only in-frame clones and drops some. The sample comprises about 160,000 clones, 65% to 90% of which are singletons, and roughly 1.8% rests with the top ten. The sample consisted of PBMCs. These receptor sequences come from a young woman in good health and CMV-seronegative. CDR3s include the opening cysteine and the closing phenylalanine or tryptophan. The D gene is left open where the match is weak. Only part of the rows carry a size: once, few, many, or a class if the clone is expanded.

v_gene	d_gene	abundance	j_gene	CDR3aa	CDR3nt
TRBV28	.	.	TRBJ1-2	CATIYRRGGGYTF	TGTGCCACGATCTATCGCCGCGGGGGGGGCTACACCTTC
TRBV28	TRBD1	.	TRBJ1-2	CASRTGESYGYTF	TGTGCCAGCAGGACAGGGGAGAGCTATGGCTACACCTTC
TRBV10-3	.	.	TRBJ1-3	CAISDLGSGNTIYF	TGTGCCATCAGTGATCTCGGCTCTGGAAACACCATATATTTT
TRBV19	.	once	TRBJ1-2	CASSPLRDTDGYTF	TGTGCCAGTAGCCCACTCCGGGACACCGATGGCTACACCTTC
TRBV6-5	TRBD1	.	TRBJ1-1	CASNGQGLTEAFF	TGTGCCAGCAACGGACAGGGTTTGACTGAAGCTTTCTTT
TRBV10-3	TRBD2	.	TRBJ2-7	CAISDRGTTPYEQYF	TGTGCCATCAGTGATCGGGGGACTACCCCCTACGAGCAGTACTTC
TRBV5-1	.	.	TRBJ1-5	CASSPQGSDQPQHF	TGCGCCAGCAGCCCACAGGGCTCCGATCAGCCCCAGCATTTT
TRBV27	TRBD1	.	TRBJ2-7	CASRRQGTHEQYF	TGTGCCAGCAGAAGACAGGGGACCCACGAGCAGTACTTC
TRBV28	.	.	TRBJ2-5	CASSSGQLQETQYF	TGTGCCAGCAGTTCCGGACAGCTACAAGAGACCCAGTACTTC
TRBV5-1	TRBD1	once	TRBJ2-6	CASSSWTGGSGANVLTF	TGCGCCAGCAGCTCCTGGACAGGGGGCTCTGGGGCCAACGTCCTGACTTTC
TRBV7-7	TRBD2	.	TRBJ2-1	CASSTTSANEQFF	TGTGCTAGCAGCACCACTAGCGCCAATGAGCAGTTCTTC
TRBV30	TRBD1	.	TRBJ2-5	CAWSVTGETQYF	TGTGCCTGGAGTGTGACAGGGGAGACCCAGTACTTC
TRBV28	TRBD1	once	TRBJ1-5	CASSFLTGGNQPQHF	TGTGCCAGCAGTTTCCTCACAGGGGGCAATCAGCCCCAGCATTTT
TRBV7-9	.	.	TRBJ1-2	CASSLEGALIGYTF	TGTGCCAGCAGCTTGGAAGGGGCCCTTATAGGCTACACCTTC
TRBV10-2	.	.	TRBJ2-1	CASSEAGPPIGEQFF	TGCGCCAGCAGTGAGGCGGGACCCCCCATTGGTGAGCAGTTCTTC
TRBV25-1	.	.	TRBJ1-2	CASQEGGGPYGYTF	TGTGCCAGCCAGGAAGGGGGGGGGCCCTATGGCTACACCTTC
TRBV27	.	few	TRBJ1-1	CASSLQGNTEAFF	TGTGCCAGCAGTTTACAGGGGAACACTGAAGCTTTCTTT
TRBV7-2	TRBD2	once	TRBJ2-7	CASSLTSGWNYEQYF	TGTGCCAGCAGCTTGACTAGCGGGTGGAACTACGAGCAGTACTTC
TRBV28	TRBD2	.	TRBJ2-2	CASGAGTSHSGELFF	TGTGCCTCCGGGGCCGGGACTAGCCATTCCGGGGAACTGTTTTTT
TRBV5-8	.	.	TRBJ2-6	CASSFEGSGANVLTF	TGTGCCAGCAGCTTTGAGGGCTCTGGGGCCAACGTCCTGACTTTC
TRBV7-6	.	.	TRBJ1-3	CASSLALGPQAGNTIYF	TGTGCCAGCAGCTTAGCCCTGGGCCCCCAGGCTGGAAACACCATATATTTT
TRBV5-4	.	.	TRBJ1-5	CASSFAGNQPQHF	TGTGCCAGCAGCTTTGCGGGTAATCAGCCCCAGCATTTT
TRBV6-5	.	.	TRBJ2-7	CASSYARMSPGEQYF	TGTGCCAGCAGTTACGCGAGGATGTCCCCTGGTGAGCAGTACTTC
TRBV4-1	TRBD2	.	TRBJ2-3	CASSQGAPLAGGRDTQYF	TGCGCCAGCAGCCAAGGGGCCCCTCTAGCGGGGGGGCGGGATACGCAGTATTTT